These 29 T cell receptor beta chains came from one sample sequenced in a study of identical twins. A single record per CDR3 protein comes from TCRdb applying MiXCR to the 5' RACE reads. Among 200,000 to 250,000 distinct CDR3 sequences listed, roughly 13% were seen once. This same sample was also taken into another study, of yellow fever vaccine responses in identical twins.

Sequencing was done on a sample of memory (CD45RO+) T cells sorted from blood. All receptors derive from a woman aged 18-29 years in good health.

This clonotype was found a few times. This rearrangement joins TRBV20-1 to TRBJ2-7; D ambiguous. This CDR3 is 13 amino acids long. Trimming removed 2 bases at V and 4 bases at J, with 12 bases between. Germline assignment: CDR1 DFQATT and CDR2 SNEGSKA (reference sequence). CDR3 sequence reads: CSARLGNGYEQYF. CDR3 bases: TGCAGTGCTAGACTGGGGAACGGATACGAGCAGTACTTC.

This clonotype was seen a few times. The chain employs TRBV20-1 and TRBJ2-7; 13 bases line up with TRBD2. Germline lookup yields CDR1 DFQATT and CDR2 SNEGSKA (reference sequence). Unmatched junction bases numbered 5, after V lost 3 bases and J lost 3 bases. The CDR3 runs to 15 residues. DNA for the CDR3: TGCAGTGCTAGTCCTGGACTAGCGGGGGTCTACGAGCAGTACTTC. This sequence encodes CSASPGLAGVYEQYF.

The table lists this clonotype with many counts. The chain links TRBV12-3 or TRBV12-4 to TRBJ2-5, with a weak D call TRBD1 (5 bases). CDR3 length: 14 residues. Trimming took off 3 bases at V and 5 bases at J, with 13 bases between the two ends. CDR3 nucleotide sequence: TGTGCCAGCAGTTTCGGTAGGGGTGGGGAGACCCAGTACTTC. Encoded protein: CASSFGRGGETQYF.

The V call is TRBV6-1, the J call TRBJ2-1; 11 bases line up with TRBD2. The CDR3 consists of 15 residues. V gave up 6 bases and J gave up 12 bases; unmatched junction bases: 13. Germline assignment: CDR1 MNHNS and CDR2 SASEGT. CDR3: CASRTLAGGPGGQFF. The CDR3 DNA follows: TGTGCCAGCAGGACCCTAGCGGGGGGACCGGGCGGGCAGTTCTTC.

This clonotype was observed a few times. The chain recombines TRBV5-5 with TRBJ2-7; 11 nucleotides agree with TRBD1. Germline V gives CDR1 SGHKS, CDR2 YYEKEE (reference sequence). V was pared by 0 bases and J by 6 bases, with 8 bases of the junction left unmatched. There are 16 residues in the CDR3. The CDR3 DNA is TGTGCCAGCAGCTTGGTGTCCGGGACAGGGGGATTCGAGCAGTACTTC. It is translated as CASSLVSGTGGFEQYF. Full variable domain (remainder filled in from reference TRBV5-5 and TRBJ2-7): DAGVTQSPTHLIKTRGQQVTLRCSPISGHKSVSWYQQVLGQGPQFIFQYYEKEERGRGNFPDRFSARQFPNYSSELNVNALLLGDSALYLCASSLVSGTGGFEQYFGPGTRLTVT.

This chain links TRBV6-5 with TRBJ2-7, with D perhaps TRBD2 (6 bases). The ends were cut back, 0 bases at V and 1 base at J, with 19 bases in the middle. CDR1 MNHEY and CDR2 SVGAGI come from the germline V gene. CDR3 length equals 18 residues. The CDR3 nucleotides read TGTGCCAGCAGTTACTCCTCAGGTTTGAGCGGGCGATCCTACGAGCAGTACTTC. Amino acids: CASSYSSGLSGRSYEQYF.

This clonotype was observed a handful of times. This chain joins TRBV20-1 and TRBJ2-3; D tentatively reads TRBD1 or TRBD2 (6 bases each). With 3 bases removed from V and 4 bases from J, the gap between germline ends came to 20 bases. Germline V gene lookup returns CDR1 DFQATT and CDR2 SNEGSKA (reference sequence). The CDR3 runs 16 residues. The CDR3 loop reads CSASRGDSPWPDTQYF. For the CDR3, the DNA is TGCAGTGCTAGTAGGGGGGACTCTCCGTGGCCAGATACGCAGTATTTT.

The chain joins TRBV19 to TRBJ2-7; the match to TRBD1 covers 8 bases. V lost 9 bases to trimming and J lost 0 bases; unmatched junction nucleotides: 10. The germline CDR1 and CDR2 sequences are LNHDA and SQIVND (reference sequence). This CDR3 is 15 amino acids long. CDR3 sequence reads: CASNDRDRSSYEQYF. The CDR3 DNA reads TGTGCCAGCAACGACCGGGACAGGAGCTCCTACGAGCAGTACTTC.

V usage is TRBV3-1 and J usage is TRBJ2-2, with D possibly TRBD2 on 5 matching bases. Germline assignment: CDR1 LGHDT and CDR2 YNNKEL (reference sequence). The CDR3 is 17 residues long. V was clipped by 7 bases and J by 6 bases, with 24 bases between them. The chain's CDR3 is CASTTRAPWSRPGELFF. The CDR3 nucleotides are TGTGCCAGCACCACGAGGGCCCCCTGGTCACGCCCCGGGGAGCTGTTTTTT.

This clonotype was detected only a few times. CDR3 residues: CASSLQPYNEQFF. Written as DNA, the CDR3 is TGCGCCAGCAGCTTGCAACCTTACAATGAGCAGTTCTTC. V is TRBV5-1 and J is TRBJ2-1; D is undetermined. The germline V gene has CDR1 SGHRS and CDR2 YFSETQ. The CDR3 runs 13 residues. V lost 1 base, J lost 4 bases, and 6 bases lay in between.

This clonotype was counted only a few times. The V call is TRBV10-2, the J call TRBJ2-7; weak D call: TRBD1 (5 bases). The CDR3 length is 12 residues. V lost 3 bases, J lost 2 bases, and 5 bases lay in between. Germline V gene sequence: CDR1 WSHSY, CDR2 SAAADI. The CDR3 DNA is TGCGCCAGCAGTGACAGGGCCTACGAGCAGTACTTC. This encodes CASSDRAYEQYF.

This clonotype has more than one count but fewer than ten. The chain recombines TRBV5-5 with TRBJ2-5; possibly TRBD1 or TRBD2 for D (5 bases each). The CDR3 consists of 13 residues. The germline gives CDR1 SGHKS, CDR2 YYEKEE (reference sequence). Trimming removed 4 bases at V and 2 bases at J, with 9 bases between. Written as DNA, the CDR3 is TGTGCCAGCAGCGGGGGTTTTCAAGAGACCCAGTACTTC. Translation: CASSGGFQETQYF. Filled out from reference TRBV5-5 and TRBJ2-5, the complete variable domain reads DAGVTQSPTHLIKTRGQQVTLRCSPISGHKSVSWYQQVLGQGPQFIFQYYEKEERGRGNFPDRFSARQFPNYSSELNVNALLLGDSALYLCASSGGFQETQYFGPGTRLLVL.

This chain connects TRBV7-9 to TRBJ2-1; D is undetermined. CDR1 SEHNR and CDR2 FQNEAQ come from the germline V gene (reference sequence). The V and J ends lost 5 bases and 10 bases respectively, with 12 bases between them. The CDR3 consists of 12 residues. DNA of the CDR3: TGTGCCAGCAGCGCCTCATTGGGCGAGCAGTTCTTC. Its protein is CASSASLGEQFF.

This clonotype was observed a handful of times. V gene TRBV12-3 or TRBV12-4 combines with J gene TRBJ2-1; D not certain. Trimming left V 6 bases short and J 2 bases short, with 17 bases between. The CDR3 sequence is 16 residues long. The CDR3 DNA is TGTGCCAGCAGCCAGAATCAGGTGAACCCCTACAATGAGCAGTTCTTC. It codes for CASSQNQVNPYNEQFF.

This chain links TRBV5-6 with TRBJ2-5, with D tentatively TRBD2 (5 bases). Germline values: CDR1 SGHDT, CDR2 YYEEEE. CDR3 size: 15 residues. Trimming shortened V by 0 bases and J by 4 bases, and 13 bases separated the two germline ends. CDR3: CASSLALAGAETQYF. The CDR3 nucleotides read TGTGCCAGCAGCTTGGCGCTAGCCGGAGCAGAGACCCAGTACTTC. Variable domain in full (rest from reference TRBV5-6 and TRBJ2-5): DAGVTQSPTHLIKTRGQQVTLRCSPKSGHDTVSWYQQALGQGPQFIFQYYEEEERQRGNFPDRFSGHQFPNYSSELNVNALLLGDSALYLCASSLALAGAETQYFGPGTRLLVL.

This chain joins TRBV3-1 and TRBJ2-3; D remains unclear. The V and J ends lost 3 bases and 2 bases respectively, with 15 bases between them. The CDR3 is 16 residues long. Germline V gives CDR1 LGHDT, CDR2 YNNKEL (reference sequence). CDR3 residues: CASSQSGKTITDTQYF. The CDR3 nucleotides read TGTGCCAGCAGCCAGTCGGGCAAAACTATCACAGATACGCAGTATTTT.

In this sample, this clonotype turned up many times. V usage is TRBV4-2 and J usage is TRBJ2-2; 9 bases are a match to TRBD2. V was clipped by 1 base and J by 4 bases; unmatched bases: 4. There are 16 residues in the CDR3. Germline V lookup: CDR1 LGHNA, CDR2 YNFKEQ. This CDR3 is CASSQGGAGGTGELFF. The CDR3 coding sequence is TGTGCCAGCAGCCAAGGCGGAGCGGGGGGCACCGGGGAGCTGTTTTTT.

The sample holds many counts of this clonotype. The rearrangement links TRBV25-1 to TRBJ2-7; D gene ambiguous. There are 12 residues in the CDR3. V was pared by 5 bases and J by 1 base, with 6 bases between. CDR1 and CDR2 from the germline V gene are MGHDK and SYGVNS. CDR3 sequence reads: CASSPTSYEQYF. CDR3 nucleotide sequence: TGTGCCAGCAGTCCGACGTCCTACGAGCAGTACTTC.

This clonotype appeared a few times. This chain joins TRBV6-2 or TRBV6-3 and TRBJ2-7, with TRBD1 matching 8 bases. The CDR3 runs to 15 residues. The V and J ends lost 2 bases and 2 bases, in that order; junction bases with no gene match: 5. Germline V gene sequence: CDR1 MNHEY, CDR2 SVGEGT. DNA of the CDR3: TGTGCCAGCAGTTACCAGACAGGGGCAGCCTACGAGCAGTACTTC. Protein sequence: CASSYQTGAAYEQYF.

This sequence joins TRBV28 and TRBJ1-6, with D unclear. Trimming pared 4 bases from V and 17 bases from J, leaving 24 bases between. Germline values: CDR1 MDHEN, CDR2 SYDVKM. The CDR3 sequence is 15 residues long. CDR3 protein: CASSSRQVGPRRFHF. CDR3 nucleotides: TGTGCCAGCAGTTCAAGGCAGGTCGGGCCCCGTCGCTTCCACTTT.

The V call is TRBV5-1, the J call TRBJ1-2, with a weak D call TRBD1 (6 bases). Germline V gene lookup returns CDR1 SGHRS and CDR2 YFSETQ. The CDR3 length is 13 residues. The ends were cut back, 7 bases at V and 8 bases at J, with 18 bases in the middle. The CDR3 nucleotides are TGCGCCAGCGCAAACGGGGGGGCACGCGGCTACACCTTC. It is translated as CASANGGARGYTF.

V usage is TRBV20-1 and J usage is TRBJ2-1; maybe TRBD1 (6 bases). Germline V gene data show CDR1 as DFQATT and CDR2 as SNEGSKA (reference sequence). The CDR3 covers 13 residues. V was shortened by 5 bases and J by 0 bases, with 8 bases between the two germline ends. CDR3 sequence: CSALTGSYNEQFF. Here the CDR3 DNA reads TGCAGTGCTTTGACAGGCTCCTACAATGAGCAGTTCTTC.

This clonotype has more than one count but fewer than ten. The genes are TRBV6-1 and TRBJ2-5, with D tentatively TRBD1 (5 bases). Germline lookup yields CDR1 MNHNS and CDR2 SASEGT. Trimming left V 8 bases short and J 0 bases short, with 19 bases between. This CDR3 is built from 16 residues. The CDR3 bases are TGTGCCAGCCATTCAGGGCAGATGGTGTACCAAGAGACCCAGTACTTC. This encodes CASHSGQMVYQETQYF.

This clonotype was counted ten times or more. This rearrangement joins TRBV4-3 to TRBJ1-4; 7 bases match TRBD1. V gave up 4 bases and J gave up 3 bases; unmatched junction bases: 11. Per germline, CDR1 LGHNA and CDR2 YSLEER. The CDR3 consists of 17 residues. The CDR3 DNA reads TGCGCCAGCAGCCGAGCTCGCCGACAGGGACCTAATGAAAAACTGTTTTTT. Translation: CASSRARRQGPNEKLFF.

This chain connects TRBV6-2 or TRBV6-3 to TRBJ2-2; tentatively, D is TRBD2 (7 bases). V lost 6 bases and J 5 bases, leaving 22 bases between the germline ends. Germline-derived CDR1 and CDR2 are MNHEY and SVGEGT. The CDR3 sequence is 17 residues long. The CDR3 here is CASSRTGGGSATGELFF. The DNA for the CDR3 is TGTGCCAGCAGCCGAACGGGGGGCGGGAGTGCAACCGGGGAGCTGTTTTTT.

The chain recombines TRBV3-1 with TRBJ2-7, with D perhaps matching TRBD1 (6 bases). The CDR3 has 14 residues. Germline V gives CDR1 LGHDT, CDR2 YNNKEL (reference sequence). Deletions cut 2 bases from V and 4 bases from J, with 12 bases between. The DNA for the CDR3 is TGTGCCAGCAGCCAACTTCCCGGACAGTACGAGCAGTACTTC. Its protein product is CASSQLPGQYEQYF.

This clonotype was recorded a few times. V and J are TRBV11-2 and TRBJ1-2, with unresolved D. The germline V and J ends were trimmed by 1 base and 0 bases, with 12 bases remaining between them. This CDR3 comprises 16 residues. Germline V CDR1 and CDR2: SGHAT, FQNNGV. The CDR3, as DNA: TGTGCCAGCAGCTTAGGAGGAAGTCGAGCTAACTATGGCTACACCTTC. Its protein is CASSLGGSRANYGYTF. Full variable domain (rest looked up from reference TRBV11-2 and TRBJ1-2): EAGVAQSPRYKIIEKRQSVAFWCNPISGHATLYWYQQILGQGPKLLIQFQNNGVVDDSQLPKDRFSAERLKGVDSTLKIQPAKLEDSAVYLCASSLGGSRANYGYTFGSGTRLTVV.

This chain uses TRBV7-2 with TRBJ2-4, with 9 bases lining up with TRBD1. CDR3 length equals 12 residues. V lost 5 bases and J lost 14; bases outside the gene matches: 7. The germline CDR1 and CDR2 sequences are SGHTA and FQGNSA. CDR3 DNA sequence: TGTGCCAGCAGCGACTCCGGGACAGGGAAGTACTTC. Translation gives CASSDSGTGKYF.

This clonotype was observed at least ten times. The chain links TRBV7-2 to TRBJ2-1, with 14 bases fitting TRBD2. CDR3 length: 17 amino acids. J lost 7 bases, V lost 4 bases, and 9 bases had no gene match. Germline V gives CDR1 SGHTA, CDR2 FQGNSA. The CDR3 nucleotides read TGTGCCAGCAGCTCCTCTCCCGGGACTAGCGGGAGTAATGAGCAGTTCTTC. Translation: CASSSSPGTSGSNEQFF. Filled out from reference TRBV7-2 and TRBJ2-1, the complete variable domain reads GAGVSQSPSNKVTEKGKDVELRCDPISGHTALYWYRQSLGQGLEFLIYFQGNSAPDKSGLPSDRFSAERTGGSVSTLTIQRTQQEDSAVYLCASSSSPGTSGSNEQFFGPGTRLTVL.